The clone carrying this TCR beta chain was observed a few times. No antigen is known for it. Each cDNA got a UMI-containing oligo ligated at its 3' end. The first PCR ran about 4 cycles with an equimolar RC1.1 and RC1.2 beta primer mix. From the UMI-ligation and nested PCR reads, TCRdb called clonotypes with MiXCR, one entry per CDR3 protein. The sample contains 30,000 or so distinct CDR3 sequences, more than 7% of which appear only once. The data are from a study of quantifying T cell responses using KT2 cells. Study-level information: RNA was reverse transcribed with TCR alpha and beta constant-region primers. Study-level results: Very high KT2 spike-in numbers caused saturation in KT2 sequence detection.

V trimming: 2 bases; J trimming: 6 bases; junction bases outside the gene matches: 9. The CDR3 is 18 amino acids. Germline V gene lookup returns CDR1 LGHNT and CDR2 FRNRAP. A range of KT2-to-PBMC ratios was made using fixed PBMC numbers. The chain couples TRBV12-5 to TRBJ2-1, with 14 bases identical to TRBD2. This TCR was recovered from a human donor. Material: PBMCs spiked with cells of the T cell clone KT2. The CDR3 loop reads CASGLSPTSGGASNEQFF. In DNA form, the CDR3 reads TGTGCTAGTGGTTTGTCCCCGACTAGCGGGGGGGCAAGCAATGAGCAGTTCTTC.